The sequence of this T cell receptor (beta chain) was determined in a study of T cell repertoires in cytomegalovirus infection. Overall study context: Indicated by public TCR beta signatures were CMV infection and matching HLA type. Overall study results and limits: CMV-specific TCR beta clonotypes restricted by HLA-C were the ones dominating the ex vivo response. Identification of carriers of CMV plus the relevant HLA was achieved through cumulative public TCR beta family frequency.

TCRdb called the reads again in MiXCR, with one record for every CDR3 protein. This table holds 450,000 to 550,000 distinct CDR3 sequences, about 15% found once. The CDR3 has 11 residues. The V gene's germline CDR1 is SGHRS and CDR2 YFSETQ. Trimming pared 7 bases from V and 5 bases from J, leaving 9 bases between. Comment on this clonotype: What it binds is unknown.

Sequenced: CD8+ T cells from PBMCs. This TCR came from a human donor in good health (CMV status not recorded). Some clones in this sample may be carry-over from other donors' samples. V is TRBV5-1 and J is TRBJ1-1; D unclear. The CDR3 sequence is CASVSGTEAFF. The CDR3 nucleotides read TGCGCCAGCGTCTCTGGGACTGAAGCTTTCTTT.